This T cell receptor beta chain came from a study of T cells after yellow fever vaccination. This clonotype was seen a few times. The antigen remains unidentified. TCRdb fed the 5' RACE reads into MiXCR, producing one record per CDR3 protein. In the table there are under 200,000 distinct CDR3 sequences, more than 9.5% of which are singletons. Findings of the study overall: Reappearance after the booster was seen for most primary-vaccination clones, at around 95% CD4 and about 90% CD8.

V lost 6 bases to trimming and J lost 1 base, with 22 bases between them. CDR3 length: 19 amino acids. In germline, CDR1 is SEHNR, CDR2 FQNEAQ (reference sequence). Specimen: CD8+ T cells sorted from PBMCs, collected 15 days after the yellow fever booster vaccination. The chain recombines TRBV7-9 with TRBJ2-6; D might be TRBD2 (6 bases). The TCR originated in a man aged 18 to 29 who received the YFV17D yellow fever vaccine. CDR3 loop: CASRLTSRETSSGANVLTF. In DNA form, the CDR3 reads TGTGCCAGCAGACTTACCTCTCGGGAGACCAGTTCTGGGGCCAACGTCCTGACTTTC.